This T cell receptor beta chain was captured by sequencing in a study of cytomegalovirus exposure and HLA in healthy donors. General observations from the study: Researchers counted around 180 TCR beta chains as cytomegalovirus-associated.

TCRdb's table, derived via immunoSEQ multiplex PCR, lists solely in-frame clones and lacks some. The table has about 120,000 clones, around 89% seen once. This clone showed up just once. Its antigen remains unidentified. The CDR3 is made up of 13 amino acids. Per germline, CDR1 GTSNPN and CDR2 SVGIG (reference sequence). V was trimmed by 5 bases and J by 3 bases, leaving 11 bases between them. The TCR sequence derives from a woman in her 30s in good health and CMV-seropositive. The sample taken for sequencing was PBMCs. The chain couples TRBV30 to TRBJ1-5, with D possibly matching TRBD1 (6 bases). CDR3 in amino acids: CAWSGQNNQPQHF. CDR3 bases: TGTGCCTGGTCTGGACAGAACAATCAGCCCCAGCATTTT.